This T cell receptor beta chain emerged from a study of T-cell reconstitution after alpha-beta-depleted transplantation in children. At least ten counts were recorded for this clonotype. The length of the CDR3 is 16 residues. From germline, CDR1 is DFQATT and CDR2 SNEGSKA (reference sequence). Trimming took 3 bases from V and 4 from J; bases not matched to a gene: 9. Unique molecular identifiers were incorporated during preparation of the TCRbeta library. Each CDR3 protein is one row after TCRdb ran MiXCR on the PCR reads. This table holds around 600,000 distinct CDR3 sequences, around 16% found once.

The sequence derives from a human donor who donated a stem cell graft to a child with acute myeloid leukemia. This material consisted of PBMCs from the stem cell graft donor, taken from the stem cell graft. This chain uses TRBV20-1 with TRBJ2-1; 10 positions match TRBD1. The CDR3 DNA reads TGCAGTGCTAGTCCTGCGGGACAGGGGATTTACAATGAGCAGTTCTTC. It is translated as CSASPAGQGIYNEQFF.